A single sample gave rise to the 30 T cell receptor beta chains below, sequenced in a study of shared clonotypes between healthy human individuals. Generated by immunoSEQ multiplex PCR, the TCRdb table keeps only in-frame clones and is missing some. This table has about 2 million clones, just under 95% appearing once. Positive CCR7 selection of CD45RO-negative cells yielded the naive CD8 cells, and terminally differentiated effector memory CD45RA+ cells were excluded. The specimen sequenced was naive CD8+ T cells sorted from blood. The origin of the receptors is a man aged 18 to 35 in good health.

The chain joins TRBV2 to TRBJ2-1, with D tentatively TRBD1 (5 bases). V lost 7 bases, J lost 10 bases, and 17 bases lay in between. The germline gives CDR1 SNHLY, CDR2 FYNNEI. The CDR3 consists of 13 residues. The CDR3 region is CASIPDNPREQFF. For the CDR3, the DNA is TGTGCCAGCATTCCGGACAACCCCCGGGAGCAGTTCTTC.

Comment on this clone: This CDR3 is also generated by other DNA sequences in the sample. This chain connects TRBV9 to TRBJ2-7; D uncertain. The CDR3 is 13 residues long. V was trimmed by 0 bases and J by 6 bases, leaving 10 bases between them. The germline V gene has CDR1 SGDLS and CDR2 YYNGEE. CDR3 residues: CASSVGGGSEQYF. Here the CDR3 DNA reads TGTGCCAGCAGCGTAGGCGGTGGGTCCGAGCAGTACTTC.

This clone has only a few counts. The chain combines TRBV9 with TRBJ2-3; D uncertain. Trimming cost V 4 bases and J 0 bases, with 9 bases left between them. The germline CDR1 and CDR2 sequences are SGDLS and YYNGEE. The CDR3 has 14 residues. The CDR3 loop is CASSPFLSTDTQYF. In nucleotides, the CDR3 is TGTGCCAGCAGCCCCTTCCTAAGCACAGATACGCAGTATTTT.

The J gene is TRBJ2-4, the V gene TRBV4-2; the D gene is possibly TRBD1 (5 bases). CDR1 and CDR2 (germline): LGHNA, YNFKEQ. The V end was cut by 4 bases, the J end by 3 bases, with 25 bases between. The CDR3 is made up of 19 amino acids. This CDR3 reads CASSPRLGREEVDKNIQYF. The CDR3 DNA reads TGTGCCAGCAGCCCCCGTTTGGGCAGGGAAGAGGTGGACAAAAACATTCAGTACTTC.

This chain connects TRBV10-3 to TRBJ2-7; 7 nucleotides align to TRBD1. The germline V gene encodes CDR1 ENHRY and CDR2 SYGVKD. The V and J ends lost 6 bases and 0 bases, in that order; junction bases with no gene match: 8. The CDR3 spans 15 residues. This CDR3 is CAISLLGQDSYEQYF. The CDR3 nucleotides are TGTGCCATCAGCTTATTAGGACAGGACTCCTACGAGCAGTACTTC.

This chain uses TRBV7-7 with TRBJ2-6; D remains ambiguous. V lost 5 bases and J 5 bases, leaving 16 bases between the germline ends. CDR1 is SSHAT and CDR2 is FNYEAQ in the germline V gene (reference sequence). CDR3 length equals 16 residues. The CDR3 sequence: CASSQAIQSRANVLTF. Written as DNA, the CDR3 is TGTGCCAGCAGCCAGGCTATACAAAGTCGGGCCAACGTCCTGACTTTC.

This chain connects TRBV7-9 to TRBJ2-3; D is perhaps TRBD2 (5 bases). This CDR3 spans 15 amino acids. Germline V gives CDR1 SEHNR, CDR2 FQNEAQ (reference sequence). Trimming stripped 5 bases from V and 2 bases from J, with 14 bases between. The CDR3 DNA reads as TGTGCCAGCAGCCCTTCCAGCGGAGACACAGATACGCAGTATTTT. This codes for CASSPSSGDTDTQYF.

J is TRBJ2-3 and V is TRBV5-1, with TRBD2 identical over 10 bases. Germline CDR1 is SGHRS and CDR2 is YFSETQ. V was pared by 0 bases and J by 4 bases, with 5 bases of the junction left unmatched. The CDR3 spans 16 residues. This CDR3 is CASSLELAGVADTQYF. DNA for the CDR3: TGCGCCAGCAGCTTGGAGCTAGCGGGAGTAGCAGATACGCAGTATTTT.

J is TRBJ2-7 and V is TRBV11-3, with D possibly being TRBD1 (5 bases). V was trimmed by 1 base and J by 4 bases, leaving 17 bases between them. The V gene's germline CDR1 is SGHNT and CDR2 YENEEA. There are 16 residues in the CDR3. In DNA form, the CDR3 reads TGTGCCAGCAGCTTAGGGGCCGGACAAGGATCTTACGAGCAGTACTTC. It yields the protein CASSLGAGQGSYEQYF.

The genes are TRBV6-6 and TRBJ2-7; D is ambiguous. The CDR3 is made up of 15 amino acids. Germline CDR1 and CDR2: MNHNY and SVGAGI (reference sequence). The V gene lost 3 bases and the J gene lost 0 bases, with 12 bases spanning the gap. The CDR3 coding sequence is TGTGCCAGCAGTTATTTAGGGCCCAGCTCCTACGAGCAGTACTTC. It specifies CASSYLGPSSYEQYF.

Concerning this clone itself: An end of the junction does not agree with germline; a read error may underlie this. In nucleotides, the CDR3 is TGTGCTAGCAGACTAGGTGGCGGGGAATCATACGAGCAGTACTTC. Translating it yields CASRLGGGESYEQYF. The chain links TRBV7-7 to TRBJ2-7, with D perhaps TRBD2 (6 bases). CDR1 is SSHAT, CDR2 FNYEAQ, per germline (reference sequence). This CDR3 region has 15 residues.

About this clone: This CDR3 is also generated by other DNA sequences in the sample. The chain carries TRBV4-1 and TRBJ2-7, with 7 nucleotides matching TRBD1. Germline-derived CDR1 and CDR2 are MGHRA and YSYEKL. The V and J ends lost 4 bases and 3 bases, in that order; junction bases with no gene match: 6. This CDR3 is 14 amino acids long. The CDR3 DNA sequence: TGCGCCAGCAGCCTCCGACAGGGAGTCTACGAGCAGTACTTC. Translated: CASSLRQGVYEQYF.

As regards this clone: Other DNA sequences in the sample encode the same CDR3. V usage is TRBV4-3 and J usage is TRBJ2-7; perhaps TRBD1 as D (6 bases). V dropped 0 bases and J dropped 2 bases, with 11 bases sitting between them. This CDR3 has 15 amino acids. Germline V gives CDR1 LGHNA, CDR2 YSLEER. CDR3 DNA sequence: TGCGCCAGCAGCCAAGATTGGCAGGGGACCTACGAGCAGTACTTC. It is translated as CASSQDWQGTYEQYF.

Turning to this clone: The same CDR3 arises from other DNA sequences in this sample as well. This sequence joins TRBV9 and TRBJ2-3; D gene ambiguous. This CDR3 region has 15 residues. V was clipped by 0 bases and J by 0 bases, with 8 bases between them. Germline CDR1 and CDR2: SGDLS and YYNGEE. CDR3 in amino acids: CASSVGGASTDTQYF. As DNA, the CDR3 is TGTGCCAGCAGCGTAGGGGGTGCTAGCACAGATACGCAGTATTTT. The full variable domain, its missing parts supplied by reference TRBV9 and TRBJ2-3, is DSGVTQTPKHLITATGQRVTLRCSPRSGDLSVYWYQQSLDQGLQFLIQYYNGEERAKGNILERFSAQQFPDLHSELNLSSLELGDSALYFCASSVGGASTDTQYFGPGTRLTVL.

The chain carries TRBV11-2 and TRBJ2-1, with 8 bases matching TRBD2. This CDR3 spans 16 amino acids. From germline, CDR1 is SGHAT and CDR2 FQNNGV. With 3 bases clipped from V and 0 bases from J, the junction kept 4 bases outside the gene matches. The CDR3 here is CASSFQRGSSYNEQFF. CDR3 DNA sequence: TGTGCCAGCAGCTTCCAGCGGGGGAGCTCCTACAATGAGCAGTTCTTC.

There are a few counts of this clone. The J gene is TRBJ1-1, the V gene TRBV7-9; weak D call: TRBD1 (5 bases). CDR1 and CDR2 from the germline V gene are SEHNR and FQNEAQ (reference sequence). V lost 5 bases to trimming and J lost 4 bases, with 8 bases between them. The CDR3 length is 12 residues. The CDR3, as DNA: TGTGCCAGCAGCCCGGGGGTCACTGAAGCTTTCTTT. Its translation is CASSPGVTEAFF. The full variable domain, with the rest looked up from reference TRBV7-9 and TRBJ1-1, is DTGVSQNPRHKITKRGQNVTFRCDPISEHNRLYWYRQTLGQGPEFLTYFQNEAQLEKSRLLSDRFSAERPKGSFSTLEIQRTEQGDSAMYLCASSPGVTEAFFGQGTRLTVV.

The rearrangement links TRBV5-1 to TRBJ2-7; TRBD1 aligns across 9 bases. V trimming: 2 bases; J trimming: 5 bases; junction bases outside the gene matches: 2. The CDR3 has 13 amino acids. Looked up from germline, CDR1 is SGHRS and CDR2 is YFSETQ. CDR3 sequence reads: CASSLQGAHEQYF. The CDR3 nucleotides read TGCGCCAGCAGCTTACAGGGGGCCCACGAGCAGTACTTC.

This chain connects TRBV4-1 to TRBJ2-2; possible D gene TRBD1, 5 bases. V shed 0 bases and J shed 2 bases, with 7 bases lying between them. Germline-derived CDR1 and CDR2 are MGHRA and YSYEKL. This CDR3 comprises 15 residues. The CDR3 DNA reads as TGCGCCAGCAGCCAAGAAAGGGGCAACACCGGGGAGCTGTTTTTT. Residues: CASSQERGNTGELFF.

The chain links TRBV2 to TRBJ1-1; no definite D call. The CDR3 has 15 residues. Trimming removed 3 bases at V and 0 bases at J, with 11 bases between. Looked up from germline, CDR1 is SNHLY and CDR2 is FYNNEI. This chain's CDR3 is CASSDDPELNTEAFF. CDR3 bases: TGTGCCAGCAGTGATGACCCGGAGCTGAACACTGAAGCTTTCTTT.

This chain uses TRBV5-1 with TRBJ2-7, with TRBD2 matching over 9 bases. The germline CDR1 and CDR2 sequences are SGHRS and YFSETQ. CDR3 size: 14 residues. V was clipped by 4 bases and J by 2 bases; unmatched bases: 4. As DNA, the CDR3 is TGCGCCAGCAGCGTTAGCGGGAGTACCTACGAGCAGTACTTC. As protein: CASSVSGSTYEQYF.

The chain joins TRBV30 to TRBJ2-5; 10 bases align to TRBD2. The CDR3 has 17 amino acids. Germline CDR1 and CDR2: GTSNPN and SVGIG (reference sequence). V trimming: 3 bases; J trimming: 5 bases; junction bases outside the gene matches: 15. The CDR3 DNA follows: TGTGCCTGGAGCCCCCCCCCAGCGGGGGGGACGTGGGAGACCCAGTACTTC. As protein: CAWSPPPAGGTWETQYF.

This clone occurred once. In the same sample, other DNA sequences code for this CDR3. The rearrangement uses TRBV5-6 and TRBJ2-3; 7 bases fit TRBD2. V lost 3 bases, J lost 3 bases, and 1 base stayed unmatched. The CDR3 extends over 13 amino acids. The germline gives CDR1 SGHDT, CDR2 YYEEEE. CDR3 DNA: TGTGCCAGCAGCTGGGGGGGTACAGATACGCAGTATTTT. Protein: CASSWGGTDTQYF.

This chain joins TRBV7-8 and TRBJ1-1, with unresolved D. The CDR3 is 15 amino acids. Germline values: CDR1 SGHVS, CDR2 FQNEAQ. Trimming removed 5 bases at V and 5 bases at J, with 18 bases between. The CDR3 here is CASSPHPGTWTEAFF. In DNA, the CDR3 is TGTGCCAGCAGCCCCCATCCAGGTACTTGGACTGAAGCTTTCTTT.

This chain uses TRBV9 with TRBJ2-5; TRBD2 agrees at 10 bases. The J segment lost 3 bases and the V segment lost 4 bases, leaving 3 bases of the junction unmatched. The CDR3 length is 14 residues. CDR1 is SGDLS and CDR2 is YYNGEE in the germline V gene. The CDR3 DNA reads TGTGCCAGCAGCCCTAGCGGGAGCAAAGAGACCCAGTACTTC. Encoded protein: CASSPSGSKETQYF.

The chain has TRBV9 and TRBJ1-6; D is undetermined. CDR1 and CDR2 from the germline V gene are SGDLS and YYNGEE. V lost 3 bases and J 2 bases, leaving 9 bases between the germline ends. The CDR3 extends over 15 amino acids. CDR3 DNA sequence: TGTGCCAGCAGCGCGACGGAAACCTATAATTCACCCCTCCACTTT. Translation gives CASSATETYNSPLHF.

The chain employs TRBV27 and TRBJ2-5, with D uncertain. Trimming took 8 bases from V and 1 from J, leaving 11 bases between them. CDR1 and CDR2 (germline): MNHEY, SMNVEV (reference sequence). This CDR3 contains 13 residues. The chain's CDR3 is CASRRPPQETQYF. The CDR3, as DNA: TGTGCCAGCCGTAGACCCCCCCAAGAGACCCAGTACTTC.

The chain has TRBV5-6 and TRBJ1-2; D is uncertain. The CDR3 is 14 residues long. Germline assignment: CDR1 SGHDT and CDR2 YYEEEE. V was shortened by 4 bases and J by 9 bases, with 19 bases between the two germline ends. The CDR3 is CASSPGSSPGSYTF. The CDR3 coding sequence is TGTGCCAGCAGCCCCGGGTCTTCCCCTGGGAGCTACACCTTC.

The chain combines TRBV5-4 with TRBJ2-2, with D possibly called TRBD1 or TRBD2 (5 bases each). CDR3 length: 15 amino acids. In germline, CDR1 is SGHNT, CDR2 YYREEE (reference sequence). V dropped 5 bases and J dropped 5 bases, with 16 bases sitting between them. CDR3 nucleotide sequence: TGTGCCAGCAGTCCCGGGACCCCTCGAACCGGGGAGCTGTTTTTT. Protein product: CASSPGTPRTGELFF.

This chain connects TRBV7-8 to TRBJ1-2, with D possibly TRBD1 on 5 matching bases. The V gene's germline CDR1 is SGHVS and CDR2 FQNEAQ. V was cut by 2 bases and J by 3 bases, with 16 bases left in between. This CDR3 is built from 16 residues. The CDR3 is CASSLTSSGTHYGYTF. The CDR3 nucleotides are TGTGCCAGCAGCTTAACCTCGTCCGGGACCCACTATGGCTACACCTTC.

This clone was seen more than once but under ten times. J is TRBJ1-6 and V is TRBV5-1; 9 bases are shared with TRBD1. This CDR3 region has 18 residues. Looked up from germline, CDR1 is SGHRS and CDR2 is YFSETQ. J gave up 9 bases and V 4 bases, and 17 bases lay outside the gene matches. CDR3 sequence: CASSREGTGYGWTSPLHF. CDR3 DNA: TGCGCCAGCAGCAGGGAGGGGACAGGGTACGGATGGACTTCACCCCTCCACTTT. Supplemented by reference TRBV5-1 and TRBJ1-6, the full variable domain reads KAGVTQTPRYLIKTRGQQVTLSCSPISGHRSVSWYQQTPGQGLQFLFEYFSETQRNKGNFPGRFSGRQFSNSRSEMNVSTLELGDSALYLCASSREGTGYGWTSPLHFGNGTRLTVT.